Each of the 30 T cell receptor beta chains below was sequenced from the same sample in a study of shared clonotypes between healthy human individuals. Profiled with immunoSEQ multiplex PCR; TCRdb holds only in-frame clones, not every one. The sample carries some 360,000 clones, roughly 70% recorded once. Sequenced: memory CD4+ T cells sorted from blood. As to subset: CD45RA-negative fraction. The receptors here all came from a man aged 30 to 45 in good health.

CDR3 DNA sequence: TGCGCCAGCAGCTTGATGGGCGGGACCACAGATACGCAGTATTTT. This codes for CASSLMGGTTDTQYF. This rearrangement joins TRBV5-1 to TRBJ2-3, with D possibly TRBD2 on 6 matching bases. This CDR3 spans 15 amino acids. Germline-derived CDR1 and CDR2 are SGHRS and YFSETQ. Trimming cost V 1 base and J 2 bases, with 11 bases left between them.

This clone was seen only once. This sample also contains other DNA sequences that code for the same CDR3. This chain links TRBV5-1 with TRBJ2-1; 9 bases fit TRBD1. CDR1 and CDR2 (germline): SGHRS, YFSETQ. This CDR3 has 15 amino acids. The trim removed 4 bases at V and 3 bases at J, leaving 5 bases unmatched. For the CDR3, the DNA is TGCGCCAGCAGCGGGGGACAGGGAGTCTACAATGAGCAGTTCTTC. This sequence encodes CASSGGQGVYNEQFF.

This clone was seen once. This chain links TRBV30 with TRBJ1-5, with TRBD1 identical over 9 bases. This CDR3 spans 14 amino acids. The trim removed 5 bases at V and 5 bases at J, leaving 7 bases unmatched. Germline V gene data show CDR1 as GTSNPN and CDR2 as SVGIG (reference sequence). CDR3 nucleotide sequence: TGTGCCTGGGACAAGGACAGGGGCTATCAGCCCCAGCATTTT. It translates to CAWDKDRGYQPQHF.

This chain connects TRBV27 to TRBJ2-5; a weak D match, TRBD1 (6 bases). CDR1 is MNHEY, CDR2 SMNVEV, per germline (reference sequence). The CDR3 sequence is 14 residues long. V lost 6 bases to trimming and J lost 3 bases, with 14 bases between them. CDR3 DNA: TGTGCCAGCAGGTCGGGACACGGTAAAGAGACCCAGTACTTC. It codes for CASRSGHGKETQYF.

This clone has only a few counts. The J gene is TRBJ2-4, the V gene TRBV9, with D possibly TRBD2 on 7 matching bases. CDR1 and CDR2 from the germline V gene are SGDLS and YYNGEE. Trimming took off 7 bases at V and 11 bases at J, with 19 bases between the two ends. This CDR3 region has 13 residues. The DNA for the CDR3 is TGTGCCAGCGGTGTTGCGGGGGACACCTTTCAGTACTTC. Translation gives CASGVAGDTFQYF. Using reference TRBV9 and TRBJ2-4 for the parts outside the CDR3, the full variable domain is DSGVTQTPKHLITATGQRVTLRCSPRSGDLSVYWYQQSLDQGLQFLIQYYNGEERAKGNILERFSAQQFPDLHSELNLSSLELGDSALYFCASGVAGDTFQYFGAGTRLSVL.

The gene calls are TRBV5-5 and TRBJ2-5; 7 bases are a match to TRBD1. Germline values: CDR1 SGHKS, CDR2 YYEKEE (reference sequence). V lost 2 bases to trimming and J lost 4 bases; unmatched junction nucleotides: 8. The CDR3 has 15 amino acids. The CDR3 DNA sequence: TGTGCCAGCAGCTTAGTGACAGGGACCCGAGAGACCCAGTACTTC. Translating it yields CASSLVTGTRETQYF.

This clone occurred a few times. The chain is built from TRBV19 and TRBJ2-1; 7 bases fit TRBD2. The junction had 8 bases not matched to a gene; V was cut back by 0 bases and J by 15 bases. This CDR3 contains 13 residues. Germline CDR1 is LNHDA and CDR2 is SQIVND (reference sequence). The CDR3 loop reads CASSIDRASGLFF. In DNA, the CDR3 is TGTGCCAGTAGTATAGATAGGGCTAGCGGTTTGTTCTTC.

About this clone: Other nucleotide sequences in the sample specify the same CDR3. The chain recombines TRBV19 with TRBJ2-1; TRBD1 is a possible D gene (6 bases). V shed 6 bases and J shed 4 bases, with 10 bases lying between them. The CDR3 has 13 amino acids. CDR1 and CDR2 (germline): LNHDA, SQIVND (reference sequence). CDR3 region: CASRGGIYNEQFF. Written as DNA, the CDR3 is TGTGCCAGTAGAGGGGGAATATACAATGAGCAGTTCTTC.

This clone was counted between two and nine times. The same CDR3 arises from other DNA sequences in this sample as well. The J gene is TRBJ1-4, the V gene TRBV18; D is ambiguous. This CDR3 has 12 residues. V was pared by 3 bases and J by 8 bases, with 7 bases between. CDR1 is KGHSH and CDR2 is LQKENI in the germline V gene. The CDR3 spells CASSPGEEKLFF. The CDR3 bases are TGTGCCAGCTCACCTGGGGAAGAAAAACTGTTTTTT.

The V call is TRBV9, the J call TRBJ2-1, with 8 bases that match TRBD2. With V trimmed by 3 bases and J by 4 bases, 9 bases remained unmatched. CDR1 is SGDLS, CDR2 YYNGEE, per germline. The length of the CDR3 is 16 residues. For the CDR3, the DNA is TGTGCCAGCAGCGGACACAGCGGGAGCCCGTACAATGAGCAGTTCTTC. Its protein product is CASSGHSGSPYNEQFF.

This clone has a single count. The chain recombines TRBV5-1 with TRBJ2-5; tentatively, D is TRBD1 (6 bases). CDR1 SGHRS and CDR2 YFSETQ come from the germline V gene. This CDR3 is built from 15 residues. V was pared by 2 bases and J by 0 bases, with 11 bases between. In DNA, the CDR3 is TGCGCCAGCAGCTTCTTGACAGGACACCAAGAGACCCAGTACTTC. Encoded protein: CASSFLTGHQETQYF.

The rearrangement uses TRBV5-1 and TRBJ2-3; 10 positions match TRBD2. This CDR3 comprises 14 residues. Germline CDR1 SGHRS, CDR2 YFSETQ. Unmatched junction bases numbered 5, after V lost 6 bases and J lost 4 bases. The CDR3 sequence is CASMLAGAADTQYF. CDR3 bases: TGCGCCAGCATGCTAGCGGGAGCGGCAGATACGCAGTATTTT.

This chain joins TRBV15 and TRBJ2-7, with 7 bases lining up with TRBD2. CDR1 and CDR2 from the germline V gene are LNHNV and YYDKDF (reference sequence). Trimming at V came to 5 bases and at J to 7 bases, leaving 14 bases not matched to a gene. The CDR3 consists of 15 residues. The CDR3, as DNA: TGTGCCACCAGCCTCCCCGAGCACAGGACTAGTGAGCAGTACTTC. It encodes CATSLPEHRTSEQYF.

This chain uses TRBV7-9 with TRBJ2-7; TRBD1 agrees at 8 bases. Trimming took 5 bases from V and 2 from J; bases not matched to a gene: 5. The CDR3 is 14 amino acids. CDR1 and CDR2 from the germline V gene are SEHNR and FQNEAQ (reference sequence). CDR3 in amino acids: CASSTTGVTYEQYF. CDR3 in DNA: TGTGCCAGCAGCACGACAGGGGTCACCTACGAGCAGTACTTC. Together with reference TRBV7-9 and TRBJ2-7, the CDR3 gives the full variable domain: DTGVSQNPRHKITKRGQNVTFRCDPISEHNRLYWYRQTLGQGPEFLTYFQNEAQLEKSRLLSDRFSAERPKGSFSTLEIQRTEQGDSAMYLCASSTTGVTYEQYFGPGTRLTVT.

CDR3 sequence (DNA): TGTGCCAGCAGCTTGGGGCCCGTAGGACAGGGAGGCTATGAAGCTTTCTTT. Translation: CASSLGPVGQGGYEAFF. V is TRBV5-5 and J is TRBJ1-1, with 8 positions matching TRBD1. Germline V gene sequence: CDR1 SGHKS, CDR2 YYEKEE (reference sequence). The CDR3 is 17 residues long. Trimming at V came to 0 bases and at J to 7 bases, leaving 14 bases not matched to a gene.

V is TRBV7-2 and J is TRBJ1-1, with 10 bases identical to TRBD1. The CDR3 runs 14 residues. Trimming at V came to 7 bases and at J to 5 bases, leaving 7 bases not matched to a gene. Germline values: CDR1 SGHTA, CDR2 FQGNSA. The CDR3 coding sequence is TGTGCCAGCACCTTGACAGGGGGCGGGACTGAAGCTTTCTTT. Residues: CASTLTGGGTEAFF.

This clone was detected only a few times. The V and J genes are TRBV5-1 and TRBJ1-1; possible D gene TRBD1, 5 bases. This CDR3 is built from 14 residues. Per the germline V gene, CDR1 is SGHRS and CDR2 is YFSETQ. Trimming took off 5 bases at V and 4 bases at J, with 15 bases between the two ends. CDR3 in amino acids: CASSFLGRGTEAFF. The CDR3 coding sequence is TGCGCCAGCAGTTTCCTGGGTAGGGGCACTGAAGCTTTCTTT.

Concerning this clone itself: The sample has other DNA sequences that encode this CDR3 too. The chain is built from TRBV4-3 and TRBJ2-2, with D tentatively TRBD2 (5 bases). Germline V gives CDR1 LGHNA, CDR2 YSLEER. Trimming removed 0 bases from V and 6 bases from J, with 8 bases in between. The CDR3 extends over 14 amino acids. The CDR3 DNA sequence: TGCGCCAGCAGCCAAGACATACTAGCCGGGGAGCTGTTTTTT. This encodes CASSQDILAGELFF.

Remarks on this clone: Within the sample, other DNA sequences also encode this same CDR3. The chain employs TRBV7-3 and TRBJ1-1; D is undetermined. From germline, CDR1 is SGHTA and CDR2 FQGTGA. This CDR3 has 13 residues. Trimming took off 2 bases at V and 1 base at J, with 5 bases between the two ends. CDR3 sequence: CASSLGQNTEAFF. As DNA, the CDR3 is TGTGCCAGCAGCTTAGGGCAGAACACTGAAGCTTTCTTT. Filled out from reference TRBV7-3 and TRBJ1-1, the complete variable domain reads GAGVSQTPSNKVTEKGKYVELRCDPISGHTALYWYRQSLGQGPEFLIYFQGTGAADDSGLPNDRFFAVRPEGSVSTLKIQRTERGDSAVYLCASSLGQNTEAFFGQGTRLTVV.

This sequence joins TRBV25-1 and TRBJ1-1; no clear D gene. The germline gives CDR1 MGHDK, CDR2 SYGVNS. This CDR3 has 14 amino acids. V shed 3 bases and J shed 3 bases, with 11 bases lying between them. The CDR3, as DNA: TGTGCCAGCAGTGAGGGAGGGTACGACACTGAAGCTTTCTTT. It translates to CASSEGGYDTEAFF.

The chain links TRBV14 to TRBJ1-2, with 7 bases that match TRBD1. The CDR3 runs to 15 residues. V was clipped by 4 bases and J by 4 bases; unmatched bases: 9. Germline-derived CDR1 and CDR2 are SGHDN and FVKESK. The chain's CDR3 is CASSPGQTYTYGYTF. CDR3 DNA sequence: TGTGCCAGCAGCCCGGGACAGACCTATACCTATGGCTACACCTTC.

This clone is a singleton in its sample. This rearrangement joins TRBV6-6 to TRBJ1-1; D gene unclear. Germline lookup yields CDR1 MNHNY and CDR2 SVGAGI (reference sequence). Trimming shortened V by 10 bases and J by 5 bases, and 14 bases separated the two germline ends. This CDR3 is built from 12 residues. As DNA, the CDR3 is TGTGCCACCGCGGAGGGAAGGACTGAAGCTTTCTTT. Amino acids: CATAEGRTEAFF.

This rearrangement joins TRBV25-1 to TRBJ1-3; 7 nucleotides align to TRBD1. Looked up from germline, CDR1 is MGHDK and CDR2 is SYGVNS. J lost 0 bases, V lost 8 bases, and 7 bases had no gene match. This CDR3 is 15 amino acids long. CDR3 residues: CASATGHDSGNTIYF. DNA of the CDR3: TGTGCCAGCGCGACAGGGCACGACTCTGGAAACACCATATATTTT.

The chain is built from TRBV18 and TRBJ2-3; D is ambiguous. CDR3 length: 14 amino acids. CDR1 is KGHSH and CDR2 is LQKENI in the germline V gene. V shed 0 bases and J shed 3 bases, with 7 bases lying between them. CDR3 residues: CASSPPYGTDTQYF. As DNA, the CDR3 is TGTGCCAGCTCACCACCTTATGGAACAGATACGCAGTATTTT.

This clone was found many times. This rearrangement joins TRBV5-4 to TRBJ2-2; the match to TRBD2 covers 12 bases. Germline V lookup: CDR1 SGHNT, CDR2 YYREEE (reference sequence). The CDR3 contains 15 residues. With 4 bases clipped from V and 5 bases from J, the junction kept 3 bases outside the gene matches. CDR3 residues: CASSPTSGRTGELFF. Here the CDR3 DNA reads TGTGCCAGCAGCCCCACTAGCGGGAGGACCGGGGAGCTGTTTTTT.

This clone has just a few counts. The genes are TRBV14 and TRBJ2-7; TRBD2 is a possible D gene (7 bases). This CDR3 is 14 amino acids long. V was shortened by 3 bases and J by 2 bases, with 11 bases between the two germline ends. Germline assignment: CDR1 SGHDN and CDR2 FVKESK. In DNA, the CDR3 is TGTGCCAGCAGCCACGGGGGGACAACCTACGAGCAGTACTTC. Amino acids: CASSHGGTTYEQYF.

The gene calls are TRBV19 and TRBJ2-3; D is unclear. The V gene's germline CDR1 is LNHDA and CDR2 SQIVND (reference sequence). V was shortened by 5 bases and J by 8 bases, with 17 bases between the two germline ends. The CDR3 extends over 14 amino acids. CDR3 region: CASSRILLQATQYF. The CDR3 DNA sequence: TGTGCCAGTAGTCGGATACTCCTCCAGGCTACGCAGTATTTT. Full variable domain (remainder filled in from reference TRBV19 and TRBJ2-3): DGGITQSPKYLFRKEGQNVTLSCEQNLNHDAMYWYRQDPGQGLRLIYYSQIVNDFQKGDIAEGYSVSREKKESFPLTVTSAQKNPTAFYLCASSRILLQATQYFGPGTRLTVL.

The chain employs TRBV7-8 and TRBJ2-7; the D gene is possibly TRBD2 (6 bases). Between the trimmed V and J ends, which lost 4 bases and 1 base, there was a span of 17 bases. The CDR3 length is 16 residues. CDR1 is SGHVS and CDR2 is FQNEAQ in the germline V gene. The CDR3 region is CASSSPWRGRSYEQYF. The CDR3 bases are TGTGCCAGCAGCTCCCCTTGGAGGGGCCGTTCCTACGAGCAGTACTTC.

The chain is built from TRBV2 and TRBJ1-5, with 7 bases matching TRBD1. This CDR3 contains 15 residues. CDR1 is SNHLY, CDR2 FYNNEI, per germline. V shed 5 bases, J shed 3 bases, and the junction held 7 bases outside the gene matches. The CDR3 nucleotides read TGTGCCAGCAGTACCGACAGGGTGGTCAATCAGCCCCAGCATTTT. Amino acid sequence: CASSTDRVVNQPQHF.

J is TRBJ1-5 and V is TRBV10-1; 9 positions agree with TRBD1. CDR1 and CDR2 (germline): WNHNN, SYGVQD (reference sequence). With V trimmed by 9 bases and J by 4 bases, 4 bases remained unmatched. The CDR3 has 13 amino acids. The DNA of the CDR3 is TGCGCCAGACGGACAGGGGATAATCAGCCCCAGCATTTT. This codes for CARRTGDNQPQHF.